A single sample is the source of the 10 T cell receptor beta chains below, sequenced in a study of shared clonotypes between healthy human individuals. Sequencing used immunoSEQ multiplex PCR; TCRdb keeps in-frame clones, though not all of them. The table records 850,000 to 1,200,000 clones, around 76% of them present only once. Sample: memory CD4+ T cells sorted from blood. Subset given: CD45RA-negative fraction. The receptor source for this set is a man aged 18 to 30 in good health.

This chain links TRBV30 with TRBJ1-6, with a possible D match to TRBD1 (5 bases). With 0 bases removed from V and 7 bases from J, the gap between germline ends came to 13 bases. Germline V CDR1 and CDR2: GTSNPN, SVGIG (reference sequence). CDR3 size: 15 residues. CDR3 residues: CAWSVPGTLNSPLHF. DNA of the CDR3: TGTGCCTGGAGTGTCCCCGGGACGTTGAATTCACCCCTCCACTTT.

The chain couples TRBV2 to TRBJ2-1, with 9 bases identical to TRBD1. With 2 bases clipped from V and 6 bases from J, the junction kept 11 bases outside the gene matches. Germline V gene lookup returns CDR1 SNHLY and CDR2 FYNNEI. CDR3 length: 17 residues. The CDR3 region is CASSETTPGQGFNEQFF. CDR3 sequence (DNA): TGTGCCAGCAGTGAAACAACGCCGGGACAGGGTTTCAATGAGCAGTTCTTC.

The chain carries TRBV19 and TRBJ1-2, with a weak D call TRBD1 (6 bases). Germline V gives CDR1 LNHDA, CDR2 SQIVND (reference sequence). V was trimmed by 4 bases and J by 7 bases, leaving 13 bases between them. There are 13 residues in the CDR3. CDR3: CASSNQGLSGYTF. The CDR3 DNA reads TGTGCCAGTAGTAACCAGGGGTTGAGTGGCTACACCTTC.

This clone has a single count. Other DNA variants within this sample encode the same CDR3. This chain uses TRBV11-2 with TRBJ1-2; possibly TRBD1 for D (5 bases). Germline lookup yields CDR1 SGHAT and CDR2 FQNNGV. Trimming took 5 bases from V and 1 from J, leaving 8 bases between them. The CDR3 length is 13 residues. CDR3 amino acids: CASSLTDNYGYTF. The CDR3 DNA reads as TGTGCCAGCAGCCTGACAGATAACTATGGCTACACCTTC.

This chain joins TRBV5-4 and TRBJ2-5; D not resolved. The V and J ends lost 0 bases and 5 bases respectively, with 2 bases between them. Germline V gives CDR1 SGHNT, CDR2 YYREEE (reference sequence). The CDR3 is 11 residues long. The CDR3 protein is CASSLAETQYF. In nucleotides, the CDR3 is TGTGCCAGCAGCTTGGCGGAGACCCAGTACTTC.

This chain uses TRBV7-8 with TRBJ2-3; 10 bases fit TRBD2. J lost 6 bases, V lost 2 bases, and 11 bases had no gene match. The CDR3 contains 17 residues. From germline, CDR1 is SGHVS and CDR2 FQNEAQ. DNA for the CDR3: TGTGCCAGCAGCTTACGCCTCTCTAGCGGGGGCGGCGATACGCAGTATTTT. Its translation: CASSLRLSSGGGDTQYF.

The chain combines TRBV10-1 with TRBJ2-3, with 9 bases matching TRBD2. The CDR3 has 15 amino acids. Germline assignment: CDR1 WNHNN and CDR2 SYGVQD (reference sequence). Trimming removed 2 bases from V and 6 bases from J; junction bases left unmatched: 6. Here the CDR3 DNA reads TGCGCCAGCAGTGAGGAGGGACTAGCCAAGGATACGCAGTATTTT. Protein product: CASSEEGLAKDTQYF.

In its sample, this clone was seen once. The chain recombines TRBV2 with TRBJ2-5; 10 bases map to TRBD1. V trimming: 5 bases; J trimming: 3 bases; junction bases outside the gene matches: 6. Germline-derived CDR1 and CDR2 are SNHLY and FYNNEI. The CDR3 runs to 15 residues. The DNA for the CDR3 is TGTGCCAGCAGTACCGACAGGGGGCGTAAAGAGACCCAGTACTTC. It codes for CASSTDRGRKETQYF.

V gene TRBV13 combines with J gene TRBJ1-6, with 8 positions matching TRBD1. The CDR3 sequence is 16 residues long. Germline V gene data show CDR1 as PRHDT and CDR2 as FYEKMQ (reference sequence). V gave up 0 bases and J gave up 10 bases; unmatched junction bases: 8. CDR3: CASSLGGQGSGSPLHF. The CDR3 bases are TGTGCCAGCAGCTTAGGAGGACAGGGTTCCGGATCACCCCTCCACTTT.

The chain couples TRBV7-2 to TRBJ1-6; D not resolved. The V gene lost 3 bases and the J gene lost 7 bases, with 13 bases spanning the gap. The CDR3 runs 15 residues. Per the germline V gene, CDR1 is SGHTA and CDR2 is FQGNSA. CDR3 loop: CASSFGSVSNSPLHF. CDR3 sequence (DNA): TGTGCCAGCAGCTTCGGTAGCGTATCGAATTCACCCCTCCACTTT. Full variable domain (missing parts from reference TRBV7-2 and TRBJ1-6): GAGVSQSPSNKVTEKGKDVELRCDPISGHTALYWYRQSLGQGLEFLIYFQGNSAPDKSGLPSDRFSAERTGGSVSTLTIQRTQQEDSAVYLCASSFGSVSNSPLHFGNGTRLTVT.